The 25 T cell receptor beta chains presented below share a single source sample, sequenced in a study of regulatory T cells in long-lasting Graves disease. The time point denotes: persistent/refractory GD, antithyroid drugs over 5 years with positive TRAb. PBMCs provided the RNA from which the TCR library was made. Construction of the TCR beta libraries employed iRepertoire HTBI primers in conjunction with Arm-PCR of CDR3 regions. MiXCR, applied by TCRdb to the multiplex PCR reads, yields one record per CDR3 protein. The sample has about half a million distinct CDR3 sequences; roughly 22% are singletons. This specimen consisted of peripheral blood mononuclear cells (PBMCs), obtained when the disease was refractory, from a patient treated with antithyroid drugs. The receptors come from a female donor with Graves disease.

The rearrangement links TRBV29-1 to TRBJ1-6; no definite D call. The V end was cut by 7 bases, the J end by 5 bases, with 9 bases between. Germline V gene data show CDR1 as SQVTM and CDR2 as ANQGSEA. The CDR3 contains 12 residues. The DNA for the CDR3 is TGCAGCGCGGCAAGTGATAATTCACCCCTCCACTTT. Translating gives CSAASDNSPLHF.

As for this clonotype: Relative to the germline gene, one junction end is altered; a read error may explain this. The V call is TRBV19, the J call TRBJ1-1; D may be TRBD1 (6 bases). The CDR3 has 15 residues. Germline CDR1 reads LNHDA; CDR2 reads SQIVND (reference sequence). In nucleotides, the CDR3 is TGTGCCAGTAGCGGAACAGGGTCCCAAAACACTGAAGCTTCCTTT. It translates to CASSGTGSQNTEASF.

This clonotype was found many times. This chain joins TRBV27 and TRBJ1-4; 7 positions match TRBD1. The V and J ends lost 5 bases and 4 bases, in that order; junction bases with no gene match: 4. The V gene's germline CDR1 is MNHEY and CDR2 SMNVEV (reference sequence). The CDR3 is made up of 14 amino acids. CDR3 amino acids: CASSRDSFNEKLFF. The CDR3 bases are TGTGCCAGCAGTCGGGACAGCTTTAATGAAAAACTGTTTTTT.

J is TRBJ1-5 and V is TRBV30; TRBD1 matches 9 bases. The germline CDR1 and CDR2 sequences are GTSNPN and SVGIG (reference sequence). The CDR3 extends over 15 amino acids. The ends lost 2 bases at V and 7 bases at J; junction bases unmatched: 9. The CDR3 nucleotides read TGTGCCTGGAGTCCGGGACAGGGTATAGGGCAGCCCCAGCATTTT. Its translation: CAWSPGQGIGQPQHF.

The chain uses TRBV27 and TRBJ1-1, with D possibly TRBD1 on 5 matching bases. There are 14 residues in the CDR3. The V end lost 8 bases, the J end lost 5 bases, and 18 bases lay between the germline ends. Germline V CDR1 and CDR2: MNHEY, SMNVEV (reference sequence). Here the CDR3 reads CASARQSPVTEAFF. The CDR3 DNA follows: TGTGCCAGCGCCCGACAGAGCCCCGTGACTGAAGCTTTCTTT.

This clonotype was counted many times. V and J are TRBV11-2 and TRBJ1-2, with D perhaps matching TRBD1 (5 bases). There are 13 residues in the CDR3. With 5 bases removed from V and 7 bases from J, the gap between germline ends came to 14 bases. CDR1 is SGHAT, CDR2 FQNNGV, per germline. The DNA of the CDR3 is TGTGCCAGCAGCAGGCGCAGGGAAACTGGCTACACCTTC. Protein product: CASSRRRETGYTF. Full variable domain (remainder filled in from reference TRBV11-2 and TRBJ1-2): EAGVAQSPRYKIIEKRQSVAFWCNPISGHATLYWYQQILGQGPKLLIQFQNNGVVDDSQLPKDRFSAERLKGVDSTLKIQPAKLEDSAVYLCASSRRRETGYTFGSGTRLTVV.

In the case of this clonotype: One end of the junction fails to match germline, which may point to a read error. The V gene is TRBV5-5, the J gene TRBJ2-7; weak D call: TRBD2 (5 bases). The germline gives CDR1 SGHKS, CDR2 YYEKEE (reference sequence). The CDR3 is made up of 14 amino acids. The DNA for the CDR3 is TGTGCCAGCAGTTTGGCGGGCGTTCCCTACGAGCAGTACTTC. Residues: CASSLAGVPYEQYF.

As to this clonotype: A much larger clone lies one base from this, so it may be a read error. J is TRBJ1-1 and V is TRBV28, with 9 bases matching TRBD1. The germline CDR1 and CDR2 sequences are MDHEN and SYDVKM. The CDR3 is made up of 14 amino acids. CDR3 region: CASSTGTGNTETFF. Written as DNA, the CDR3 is TGTGCCAGCAGCACCGGGACAGGGAACACTGAAACTTTCTTT.

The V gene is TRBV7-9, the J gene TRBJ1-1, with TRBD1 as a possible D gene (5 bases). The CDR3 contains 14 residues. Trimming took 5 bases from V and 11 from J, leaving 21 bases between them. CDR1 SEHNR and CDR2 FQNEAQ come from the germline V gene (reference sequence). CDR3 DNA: TGTGCCAGCAGCGGAGGATCTATGGGTAAGGGGGCTTTCTTT. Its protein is CASSGGSMGKGAFF.

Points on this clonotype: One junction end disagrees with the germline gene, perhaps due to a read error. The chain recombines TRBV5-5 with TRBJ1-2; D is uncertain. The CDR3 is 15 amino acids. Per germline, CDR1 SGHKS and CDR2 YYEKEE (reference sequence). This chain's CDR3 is CASSLAVSPIYSYTF. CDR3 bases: TGTGCCAGCAGCTTGGCCGTGAGCCCCATCTATAGCTACACCTTC.

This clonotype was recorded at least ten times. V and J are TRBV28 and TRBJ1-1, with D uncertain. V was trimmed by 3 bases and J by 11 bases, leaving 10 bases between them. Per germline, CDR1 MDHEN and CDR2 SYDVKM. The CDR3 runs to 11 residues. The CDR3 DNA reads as TGTGCCAGCAGTTTTTCGGATCGGGCTTTCTTT. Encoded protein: CASSFSDRAFF.

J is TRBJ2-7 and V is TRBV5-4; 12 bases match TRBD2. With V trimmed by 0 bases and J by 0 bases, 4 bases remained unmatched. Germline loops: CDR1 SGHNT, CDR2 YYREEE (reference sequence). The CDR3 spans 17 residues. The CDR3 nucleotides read TGTGCCAGCAGCTTGGTGGGACTAGCGGGTCTCTCCTACGAGCAGTACTTC. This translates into CASSLVGLAGLSYEQYF.

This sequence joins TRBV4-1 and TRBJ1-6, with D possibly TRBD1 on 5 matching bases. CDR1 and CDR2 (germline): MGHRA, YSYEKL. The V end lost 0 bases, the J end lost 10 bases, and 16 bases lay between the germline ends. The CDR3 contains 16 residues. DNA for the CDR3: TGCGCCAGCAGCCAAGATACGCAGGGAGTTGGCTCACCCCTCCACTTT. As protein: CASSQDTQGVGSPLHF.

CDR3 nucleotides: TGTGCCAGCCGAACCGAAGGAGTATGGACTGGGGCCAACGTCCTGACTTTC. The encoded protein is CASRTEGVWTGANVLTF. V and J are TRBV11-1 and TRBJ2-6, with no clear D. The V and J ends lost 8 bases and 2 bases respectively, with 19 bases between them. From germline, CDR1 is SGHAT and CDR2 FQDESV (reference sequence). This CDR3 has 17 amino acids.

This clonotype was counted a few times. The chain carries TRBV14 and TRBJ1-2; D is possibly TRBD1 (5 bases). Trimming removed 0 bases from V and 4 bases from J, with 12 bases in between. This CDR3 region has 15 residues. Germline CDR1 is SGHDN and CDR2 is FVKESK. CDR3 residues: CASSQDAHRIYGYTF. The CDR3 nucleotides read TGTGCCAGCAGCCAAGATGCCCACAGGATCTATGGCTACACCTTC.

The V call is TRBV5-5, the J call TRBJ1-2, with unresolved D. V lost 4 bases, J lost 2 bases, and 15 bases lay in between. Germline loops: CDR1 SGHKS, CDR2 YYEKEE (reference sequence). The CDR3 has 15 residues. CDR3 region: CASSPSVSGNYGYTF. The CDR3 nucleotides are TGTGCCAGCAGCCCCTCGGTGTCGGGGAACTATGGCTACACCTTC.

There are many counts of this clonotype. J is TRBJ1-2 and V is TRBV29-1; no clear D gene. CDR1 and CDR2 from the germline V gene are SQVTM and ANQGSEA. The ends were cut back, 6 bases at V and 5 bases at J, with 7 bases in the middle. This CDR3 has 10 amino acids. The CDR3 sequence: CSVDLYGYTF. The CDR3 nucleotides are TGCAGCGTCGATCTATATGGCTACACCTTC.

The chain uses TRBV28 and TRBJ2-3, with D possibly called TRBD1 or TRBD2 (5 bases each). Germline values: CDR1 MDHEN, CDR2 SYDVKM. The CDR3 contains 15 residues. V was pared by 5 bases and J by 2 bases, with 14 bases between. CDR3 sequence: CASSLPGPNTDTQYF. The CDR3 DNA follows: TGTGCCAGCAGTCTCCCGGGACCGAACACAGATACGCAGTATTTT.

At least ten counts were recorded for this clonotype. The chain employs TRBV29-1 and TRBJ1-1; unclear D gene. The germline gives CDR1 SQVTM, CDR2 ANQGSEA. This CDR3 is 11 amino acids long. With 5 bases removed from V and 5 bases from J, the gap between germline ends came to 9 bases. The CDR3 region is CSVSEETEAFF. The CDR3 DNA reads TGCAGCGTTTCTGAGGAGACTGAAGCTTTCTTT.

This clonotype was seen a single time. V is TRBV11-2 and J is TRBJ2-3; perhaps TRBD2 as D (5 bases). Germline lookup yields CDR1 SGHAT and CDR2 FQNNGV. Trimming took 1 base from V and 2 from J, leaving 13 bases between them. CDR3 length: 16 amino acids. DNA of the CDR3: TGTGCCAGCAGCTTAGGTGACCAGCGGTACACAGATACGCAGTATTTT. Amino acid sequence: CASSLGDQRYTDTQYF. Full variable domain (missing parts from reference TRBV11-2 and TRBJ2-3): EAGVAQSPRYKIIEKRQSVAFWCNPISGHATLYWYQQILGQGPKLLIQFQNNGVVDDSQLPKDRFSAERLKGVDSTLKIQPAKLEDSAVYLCASSLGDQRYTDTQYFGPGTRLTVL.

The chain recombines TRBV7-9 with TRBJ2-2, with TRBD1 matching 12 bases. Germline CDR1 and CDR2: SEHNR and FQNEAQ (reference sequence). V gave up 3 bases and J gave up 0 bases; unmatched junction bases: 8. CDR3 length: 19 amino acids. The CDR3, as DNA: TGTGCCAGCAGCTTCCGGGACAGGGGGCCCCCCCCGAACACCGGGGAGCTGTTTTTT. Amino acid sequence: CASSFRDRGPPPNTGELFF.

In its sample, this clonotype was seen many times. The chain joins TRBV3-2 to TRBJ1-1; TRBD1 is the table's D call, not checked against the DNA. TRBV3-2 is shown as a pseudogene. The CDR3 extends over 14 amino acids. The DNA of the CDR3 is TGTGCCAGCAGCTGGGGACAGGTGAACACTGAAGCTTTCTTT. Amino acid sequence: CASSWGQVNTEAFF.

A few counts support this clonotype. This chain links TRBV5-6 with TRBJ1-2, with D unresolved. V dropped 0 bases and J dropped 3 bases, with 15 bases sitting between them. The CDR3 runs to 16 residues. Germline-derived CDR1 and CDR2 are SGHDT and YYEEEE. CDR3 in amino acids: CASSLGLGWSDYGYTF. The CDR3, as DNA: TGTGCCAGCAGCTTGGGACTAGGGTGGTCGGACTATGGCTACACCTTC.

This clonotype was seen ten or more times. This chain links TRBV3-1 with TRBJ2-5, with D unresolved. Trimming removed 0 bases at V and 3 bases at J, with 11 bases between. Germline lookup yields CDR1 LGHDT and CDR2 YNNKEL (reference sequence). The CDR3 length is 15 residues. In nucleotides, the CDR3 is TGTGCCAGCAGCCAAGATTGGGCCAGAAAAGAGACCCAGTACTTC. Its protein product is CASSQDWARKETQYF.

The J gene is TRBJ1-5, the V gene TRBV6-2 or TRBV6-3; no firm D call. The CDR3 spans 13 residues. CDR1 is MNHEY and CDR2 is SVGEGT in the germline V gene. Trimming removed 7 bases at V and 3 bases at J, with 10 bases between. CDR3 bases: TGTGCCAGCACAAGGCAGATCAATCAGCCCCAGCATTTT. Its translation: CASTRQINQPQHF.